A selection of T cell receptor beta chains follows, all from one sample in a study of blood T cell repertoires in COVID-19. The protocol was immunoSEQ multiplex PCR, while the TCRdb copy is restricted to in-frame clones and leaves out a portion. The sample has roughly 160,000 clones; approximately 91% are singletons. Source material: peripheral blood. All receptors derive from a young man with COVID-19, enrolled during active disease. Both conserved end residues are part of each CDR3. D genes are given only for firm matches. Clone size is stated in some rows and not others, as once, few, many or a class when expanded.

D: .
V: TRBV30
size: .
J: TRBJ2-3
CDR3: CASPRGQLGLAGTDTQYF
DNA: TGTGCCTCCCCTAGAGGGCAGCTAGGTCTGGCTGGCACAGATACGCAGTATTTT

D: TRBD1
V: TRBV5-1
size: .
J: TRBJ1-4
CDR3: CASSGGQKNEKLFF
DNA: TGCGCCAGCAGCGGGGGACAGAAGAATGAAAAACTGTTTTTT

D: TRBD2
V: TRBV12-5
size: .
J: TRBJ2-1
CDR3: CASGLVLGLAGDHEQFF
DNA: TGTGCTAGTGGTTTGGTACTGGGACTAGCGGGAGATCACGAGCAGTTCTTC

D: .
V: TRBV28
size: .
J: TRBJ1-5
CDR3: CASSLAAATPVRPQHF
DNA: TGTGCCAGCAGTTTAGCGGCGGCAACTCCCGTTCGGCCCCAGCATTTT

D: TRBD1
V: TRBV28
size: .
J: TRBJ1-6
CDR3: CASSLDRGHLLASPLHF
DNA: TGTGCCAGCAGCTTAGACAGGGGGCACTTGTTGGCTTCACCCCTCCACTTT

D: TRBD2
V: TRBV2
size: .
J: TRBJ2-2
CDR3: CASSEVAGEVELFF
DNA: TGTGCCAGCAGTGAGGTAGCGGGAGAGGTGGAGCTGTTTTTT

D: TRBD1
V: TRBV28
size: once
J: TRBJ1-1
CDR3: CASSLQGSNTEAFF
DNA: TGTGCCAGCAGTCTACAGGGGTCGAACACTGAAGCTTTCTTT

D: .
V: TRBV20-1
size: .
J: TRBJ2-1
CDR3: CSASESPDEQFF
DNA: TGCAGTGCTAGTGAGTCTCCCGATGAGCAGTTCTTC

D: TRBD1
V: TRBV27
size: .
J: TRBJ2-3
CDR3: CASSSSWTGAGTDTQYF
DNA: TGTGCCAGCAGTTCATCCTGGACAGGGGCCGGCACAGATACGCAGTATTTT

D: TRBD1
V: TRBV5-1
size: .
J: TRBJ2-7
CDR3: CASSLEGTGGREQYF
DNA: TGCGCCAGCAGCTTGGAGGGGACAGGGGGCCGCGAGCAGTACTTC

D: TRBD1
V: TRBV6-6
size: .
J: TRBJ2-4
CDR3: CASSKTGAAKNIQYF
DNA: TGTGCCAGCAGCAAGACAGGGGCAGCCAAAAACATTCAGTACTTC

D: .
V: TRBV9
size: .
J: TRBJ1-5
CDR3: CASSSGRDQPQHF
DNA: TGTGCCAGCAGCTCTGGGAGGGATCAGCCCCAGCATTTT

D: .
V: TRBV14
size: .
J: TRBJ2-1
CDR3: CASSQGPRPLPNEQFF
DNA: TGTGCCAGCAGCCAAGGACCCAGGCCCTTACCCAATGAGCAGTTCTTC

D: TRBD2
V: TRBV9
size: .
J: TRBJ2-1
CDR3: CASSVGPSSGNEQFF
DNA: TGTGCCAGCAGCGTAGGACCGTCTAGCGGCAATGAGCAGTTCTTC

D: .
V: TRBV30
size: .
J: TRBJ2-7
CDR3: CAWRWGHYEQYF
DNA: TGTGCCTGGCGCTGGGGCCACTACGAGCAGTACTTC

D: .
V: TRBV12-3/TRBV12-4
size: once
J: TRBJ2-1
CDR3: CASSSSDYNEQFF
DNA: TGTGCCAGCAGTTCAAGCGACTACAATGAGCAGTTCTTC

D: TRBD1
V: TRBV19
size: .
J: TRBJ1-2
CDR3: CASSRTGGWGYTF
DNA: TGTGCCAGTAGTAGGACAGGTGGTTGGGGCTACACCTTC

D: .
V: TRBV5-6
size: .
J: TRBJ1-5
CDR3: CASSRTRGYSNQPQHF
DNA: TGTGCCAGCAGCCGCACCCGGGGGTATAGCAATCAGCCCCAGCATTTT

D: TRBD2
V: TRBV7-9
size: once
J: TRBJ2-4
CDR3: CASSLALAGGAKNIQYF
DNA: TGTGCCAGCAGCTTAGCGCTAGCGGGGGGAGCCAAAAACATTCAGTACTTC

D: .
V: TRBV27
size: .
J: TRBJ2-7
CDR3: CASSFGGVGYEQYF
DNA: TGTGCCAGCAGTTTCGGCGGTGTCGGGTACGAGCAGTACTTC

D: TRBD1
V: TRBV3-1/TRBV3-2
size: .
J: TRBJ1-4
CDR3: CASSQAPGQGGSGEKLLF
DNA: TGTGCCAGCAGCCAAGCTCCGGGACAGGGAGGCTCCGGTGAAAAACTGCTTTTT

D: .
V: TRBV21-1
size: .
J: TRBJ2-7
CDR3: CASSKGSRKEIYEQYF
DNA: TGTGCCAGCAGCAAAGGGTCTAGAAAGGAGATCTACGAGCAGTACTTC

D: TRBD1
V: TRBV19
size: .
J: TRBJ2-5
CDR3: CASSIQGEETQYF
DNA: TGTGCCAGTAGTATACAGGGGGAAGAGACCCAGTACTTC

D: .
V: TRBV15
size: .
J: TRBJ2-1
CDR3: CATSRGAGPREQFF
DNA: TGTGCCACCAGCAGAGGAGCGGGTCCACGGGAGCAGTTCTTC

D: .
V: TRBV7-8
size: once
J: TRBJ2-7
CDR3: CASSFMGGYEQYF
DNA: TGTGCCAGCAGCTTTATGGGGGGCTACGAGCAGTACTTC

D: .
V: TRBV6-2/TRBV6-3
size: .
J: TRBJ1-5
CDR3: CASSYSPGRGANQPQHF
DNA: TGTGCCAGCAGTTATAGTCCCGGGAGGGGGGCCAATCAGCCCCAGCATTTT

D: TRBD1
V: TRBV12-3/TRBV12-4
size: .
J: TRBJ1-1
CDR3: CASSPIGQGEAFF
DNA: TGTGCCAGCAGCCCTATCGGACAGGGTGAAGCTTTCTTT

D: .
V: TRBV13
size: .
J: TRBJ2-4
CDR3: CASSSEDLAKNIQYF
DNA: TGTGCCAGCAGCTCAGAGGACTTAGCCAAAAACATTCAGTACTTC

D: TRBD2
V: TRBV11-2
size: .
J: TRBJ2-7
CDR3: CASSKWTSGTYEQYF
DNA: TGTGCCAGCAGCAAGTGGACTAGCGGAACCTACGAGCAGTACTTC

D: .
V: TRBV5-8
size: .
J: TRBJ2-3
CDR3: CASSFRLGRADTQYF
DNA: TGTGCCAGCAGCTTTCGTCTGGGCAGAGCAGATACGCAGTATTTT

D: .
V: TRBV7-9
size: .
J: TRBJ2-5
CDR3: CASSLAAGGETQYF
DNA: TGTGCCAGCAGCTTAGCGGCAGGGGGGGAGACCCAGTACTTC

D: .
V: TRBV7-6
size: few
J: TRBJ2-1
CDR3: CASSLNPGSRWGNEQFF
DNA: TGTGCCAGCAGTCTAAACCCAGGGTCTAGGTGGGGCAATGAGCAGTTCTTC

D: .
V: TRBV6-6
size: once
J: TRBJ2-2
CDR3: CASAYSDISDTGELFF
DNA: TGTGCCAGCGCTTATTCCGACATATCGGACACCGGGGAGCTGTTTTTT

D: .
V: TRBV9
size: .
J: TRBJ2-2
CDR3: CASSTRPDRDITGELFF
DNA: TGTGCCAGCAGCACCCGACCGGACAGAGATATCACCGGGGAGCTGTTTTTT

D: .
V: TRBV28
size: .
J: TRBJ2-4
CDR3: CASSPRGGGRYIQYF
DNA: TGTGCCAGCAGTCCCCGCGGAGGGGGCAGGTACATTCAGTACTTC

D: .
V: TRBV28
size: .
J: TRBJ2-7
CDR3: CASRTGRQLFTEQYF
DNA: TGTGCCAGCAGAACCGGGAGACAGTTATTTACCGAGCAGTACTTC

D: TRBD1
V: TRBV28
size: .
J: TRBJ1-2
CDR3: CASSLTDRLYGYTF
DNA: TGTGCCAGCAGTTTAACGGACAGGCTCTATGGCTACACCTTC

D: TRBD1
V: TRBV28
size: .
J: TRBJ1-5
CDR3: CASSSSRGTGSSSASNQPQHF
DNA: TGTGCCAGCAGTTCATCCAGAGGGACAGGGTCGTCCTCGGCGAGCAATCAGCCCCAGCATTTT

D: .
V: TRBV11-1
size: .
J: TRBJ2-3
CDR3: CASSQRLLPTQYF
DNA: TGTGCCAGCAGCCAGCGGCTTCTACCTACGCAGTATTTT

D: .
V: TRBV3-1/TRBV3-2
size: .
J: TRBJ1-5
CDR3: CASRSGVNQPQHF
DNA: TGTGCCAGCCGGTCAGGGGTCAATCAGCCCCAGCATTTT

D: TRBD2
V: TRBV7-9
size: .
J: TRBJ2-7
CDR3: CASSWEGYEQYF
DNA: TGTGCCAGCAGCTGGGAGGGCTACGAGCAGTACTTC

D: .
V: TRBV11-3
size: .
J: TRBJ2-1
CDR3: CASSSTENEQFF
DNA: TGTGCCAGCAGCTCGACAGAAAATGAGCAGTTCTTC

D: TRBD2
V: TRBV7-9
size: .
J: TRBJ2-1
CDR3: CASSLSGREGYNEQFF
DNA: TGTGCCAGCAGCTTAAGTGGCAGGGAGGGATACAATGAGCAGTTCTTC

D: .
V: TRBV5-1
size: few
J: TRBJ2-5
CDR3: CASSLGTAGETQYF
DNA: TGCGCCAGCAGCTTGGGAACTGCCGGAGAGACCCAGTACTTC

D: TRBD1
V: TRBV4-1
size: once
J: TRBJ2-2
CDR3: CASSRQERGLGTGELFF
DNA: TGCGCCAGCAGCCGACAGGAGAGGGGGCTGGGGACCGGGGAGCTGTTTTTT

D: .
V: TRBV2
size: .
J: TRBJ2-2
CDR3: CASMVTVNTGELFF
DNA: TGTGCCAGCATGGTGACAGTCAACACCGGGGAGCTGTTTTTT

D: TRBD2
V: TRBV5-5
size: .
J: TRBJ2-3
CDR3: CASSGDTSGSTDTQYF
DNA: TGTGCCAGCAGCGGGGATACTAGCGGTAGCACAGATACGCAGTATTTT

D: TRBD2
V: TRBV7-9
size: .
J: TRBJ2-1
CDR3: CASSTGGDYYNEQFF
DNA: TGTGCCAGCAGCACCGGGGGGGACTACTACAATGAGCAGTTCTTC

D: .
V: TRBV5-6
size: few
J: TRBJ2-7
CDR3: CASRFGAGGEQYF
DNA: TGTGCCAGCAGATTCGGAGCGGGCGGCGAGCAGTACTTC

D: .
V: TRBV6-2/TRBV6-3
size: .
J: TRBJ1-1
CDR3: CASSPGNTEAFF
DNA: TGTGCCAGCAGCCCCGGGAACACTGAAGCTTTCTTT

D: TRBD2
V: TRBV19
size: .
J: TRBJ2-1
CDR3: CASSENGLIGLADYNEQFF
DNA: TGTGCCAGTAGTGAGAATGGGCTAATCGGGCTAGCGGACTACAATGAGCAGTTCTTC

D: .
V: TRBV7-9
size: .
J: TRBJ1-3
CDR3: CASILTGSGNTIYF
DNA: TGTGCCAGCATCCTCACCGGCTCTGGAAACACCATATATTTT

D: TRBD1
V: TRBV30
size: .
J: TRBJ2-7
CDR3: CAWSSDRGEPYEQYF
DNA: TGTGCCTGGAGCTCAGACAGGGGGGAGCCCTACGAGCAGTACTTC

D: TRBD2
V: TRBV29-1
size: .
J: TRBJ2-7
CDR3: CSALAGGPGEQYF
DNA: TGCAGCGCCTTAGCGGGAGGGCCTGGCGAGCAGTACTTC

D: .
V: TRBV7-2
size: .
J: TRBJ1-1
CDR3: CASSLIRGRDTEAFF
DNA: TGTGCCAGCAGCTTAATTAGGGGAAGAGACACTGAAGCTTTCTTT

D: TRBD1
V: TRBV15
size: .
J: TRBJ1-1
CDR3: CATSRARGRNTEAFF
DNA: TGTGCCACCAGCAGAGCTAGGGGGCGGAACACTGAAGCTTTCTTT

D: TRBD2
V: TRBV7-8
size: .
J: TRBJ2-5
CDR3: CASSFPGLAIQTQYF
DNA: TGTGCCAGCAGCTTCCCGGGACTAGCCATCCAGACCCAGTACTTC

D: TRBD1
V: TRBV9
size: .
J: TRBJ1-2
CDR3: CASSGTYLHRGQGYTF
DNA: TGTGCCAGCAGCGGAACCTATCTCCACAGGGGGCAAGGCTACACCTTC

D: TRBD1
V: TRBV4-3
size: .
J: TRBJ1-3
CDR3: CASSQDLGQGPRNTIYF
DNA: TGCGCCAGCAGCCAAGATCTGGGACAGGGACCCCGAAACACCATATATTTT

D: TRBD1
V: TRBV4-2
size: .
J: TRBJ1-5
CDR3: CASSQGQGLNQPQHF
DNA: TGTGCCAGCAGCCAAGGACAGGGGCTCAATCAGCCCCAGCATTTT